This TCR beta chain comes out of a study of cytotoxic CD8 clonotypes in ibrutinib-treated CLL. On the study more broadly: On average, each sample had 255,043 productive templates and tens of thousands of productive rearrangements.

Sequencing sought depths of 1 in 200,000 to 1 in 1 million T cells. The protocol was immunoSEQ multiplex PCR, while the TCRdb copy is restricted to in-frame clones and leaves out a portion. The repertoire holds 140,000 or so clones, with about 79% as singletons. This clone was seen more than once but under ten times. The CDR3 sequence is 12 residues long. V was shortened by 8 bases and J by 9 bases, with 17 bases between the two germline ends. CDR1 MDHEN and CDR2 SYDVKM come from the germline V gene. Sequencing was performed on PBMCs, taken after 12 months of ibrutinib treatment. The sequence was collected from a human donor with chronic lymphocytic leukemia. This chain links TRBV28 with TRBJ2-7; no reliable D call. The CDR3, as DNA: TGTGCCAGCGGCAGCCTCAACAGAGGGCAGTACTTC. Translating gives CASGSLNRGQYF.